The entry below gives a single TCR beta chain sequence along with its context. The antigen is unknown. TCRdb's table, derived via immunoSEQ multiplex PCR, lists solely in-frame clones and lacks some. This table has roughly 400,000 clones, 89% appearing once. Trimming took 5 bases from V and 1 from J, leaving 10 bases between them. CDR3 length equals 14 residues. Per the germline V gene, CDR1 is SGHNT and CDR2 is YENEEA. Treatment specified: 15 to 20 received Ad26.COV2.S at low or high dose, single or two shots; about five received placebo; per-sample allocation not given. Day 63 after the first injection of vaccine or placebo was the sampling time. Whoever gave the sample was an adult aged 18-55 years in Boston. The data belong to a study of Ad26.COV2.S vaccination and SARS-CoV-2 variants. Study-wide findings and caveats: Measurements of TCR breadth and depth may have given underestimates of the total T cell responses.

The chain joins TRBV11-3 to TRBJ2-3; D assignment may be TRBD1 or TRBD2 (5 bases each). The sequence derives from a person aged 18 to 59 who received the Ad26.COV2.S COVID-19 vaccine or a placebo. This specimen was peripheral blood, taken in a trial of Ad26.COV2.S vaccine versus placebo. CDR3 in amino acids: CASSRDRGTDTQYF. As DNA, the CDR3 is TGTGCCAGCAGCCGGGACCGAGGCACAGATACGCAGTATTTT.